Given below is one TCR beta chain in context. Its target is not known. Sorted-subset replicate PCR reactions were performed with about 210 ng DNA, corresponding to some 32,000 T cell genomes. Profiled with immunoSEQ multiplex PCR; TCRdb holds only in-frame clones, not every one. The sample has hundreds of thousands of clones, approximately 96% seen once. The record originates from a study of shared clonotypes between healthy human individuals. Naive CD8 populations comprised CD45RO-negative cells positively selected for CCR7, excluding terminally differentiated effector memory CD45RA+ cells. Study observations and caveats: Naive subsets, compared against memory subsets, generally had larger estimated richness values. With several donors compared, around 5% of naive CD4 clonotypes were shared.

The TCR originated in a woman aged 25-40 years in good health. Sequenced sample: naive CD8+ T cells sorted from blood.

The DNA of the CDR3 is TGTGCCAGCAGCAAACCGGGACAGGGGTACTCTGGAAACACCATATATTTT. The encoded protein is CASSKPGQGYSGNTIYF. The chain has TRBV28 and TRBJ1-3; 10 bases fit TRBD1. The V segment lost 6 bases and the J segment 0 bases; nucleotides outside the gene matches: 8. The germline V gene encodes CDR1 MDHEN and CDR2 SYDVKM. The CDR3 has 17 amino acids.